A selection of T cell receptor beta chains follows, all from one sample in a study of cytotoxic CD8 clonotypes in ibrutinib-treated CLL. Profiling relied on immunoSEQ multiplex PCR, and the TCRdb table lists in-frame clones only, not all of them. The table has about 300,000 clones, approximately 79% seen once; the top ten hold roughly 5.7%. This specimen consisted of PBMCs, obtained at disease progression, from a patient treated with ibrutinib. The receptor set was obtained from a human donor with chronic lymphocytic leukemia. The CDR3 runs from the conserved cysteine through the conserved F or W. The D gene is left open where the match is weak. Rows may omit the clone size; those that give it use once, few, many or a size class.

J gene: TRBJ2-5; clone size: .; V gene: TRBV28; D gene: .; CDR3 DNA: TGTGCCAGCAGTTACGCTAGGTACCAAGAGACCCAGTACTTC; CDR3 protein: CASSYARYQETQYF
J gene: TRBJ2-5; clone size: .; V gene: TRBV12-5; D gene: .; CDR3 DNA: TGTGCTAGTGCCCAAGCAGGGATTCTGGGAGAGACCCAGTACTTC; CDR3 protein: CASAQAGILGETQYF
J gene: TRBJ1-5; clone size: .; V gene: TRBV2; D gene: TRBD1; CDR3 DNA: TGTGCCAGCAGTGAAAAGGGGGCCGAGAATCAGCCCCAGCATTTT; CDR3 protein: CASSEKGAENQPQHF
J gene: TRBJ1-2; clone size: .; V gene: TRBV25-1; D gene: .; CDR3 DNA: TGTGCCAGCAGTAAAACAGGAATCGTTGACTACACCTTC; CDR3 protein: CASSKTGIVDYTF
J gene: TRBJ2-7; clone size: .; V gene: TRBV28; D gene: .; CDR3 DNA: TGTGCCAGCAGCACCCCGCGGCCCCGGTACTACGAGCAGTACTTC; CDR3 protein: CASSTPRPRYYEQYF
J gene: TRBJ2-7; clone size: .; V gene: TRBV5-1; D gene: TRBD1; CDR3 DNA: TGCGCCAGCAGCTTTGCGAGGACAGGGATAGACGAGCAGTACTTC; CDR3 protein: CASSFARTGIDEQYF
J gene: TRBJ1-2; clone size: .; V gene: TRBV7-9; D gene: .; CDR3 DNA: TGTGCCAGCACCGAAAGGGCAGGGCCCTATGGCTACACCTTC; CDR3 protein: CASTERAGPYGYTF
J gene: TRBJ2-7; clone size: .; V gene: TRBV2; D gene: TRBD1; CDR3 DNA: TGTGCCAGCAGCGAAGACAGGGACATAACCCGATACGAGCAGTACTTC; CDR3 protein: CASSEDRDITRYEQYF
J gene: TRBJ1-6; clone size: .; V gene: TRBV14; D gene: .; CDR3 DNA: TGTGCCAGCAGCCAGATTCGGGATTATTCACCCCTCCACTTT; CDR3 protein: CASSQIRDYSPLHF
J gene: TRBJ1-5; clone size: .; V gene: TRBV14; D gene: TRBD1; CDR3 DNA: TGTGCCAGCAGCCAAGTGAATTCTGGGACAGGGGACAATCAGCCCCAGCATTTT; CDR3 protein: CASSQVNSGTGDNQPQHF
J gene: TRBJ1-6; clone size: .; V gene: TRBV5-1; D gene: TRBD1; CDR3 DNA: TGCGCCAGCAGCTTCAAGACAGGGGTGGGGTATAATTCACCCCTCCACTTT; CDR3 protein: CASSFKTGVGYNSPLHF
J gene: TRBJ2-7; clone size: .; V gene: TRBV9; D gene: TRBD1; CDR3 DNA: TGTGCCAGCAGCGGGGGACAGGGACCCTACGAGCAGTACTTC; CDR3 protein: CASSGGQGPYEQYF
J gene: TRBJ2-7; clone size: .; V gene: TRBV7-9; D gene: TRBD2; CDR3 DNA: TGTGCCAGCAGCTCGCCGGGGGGGCAAGGGGAGCAGTACTTC; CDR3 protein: CASSSPGGQGEQYF
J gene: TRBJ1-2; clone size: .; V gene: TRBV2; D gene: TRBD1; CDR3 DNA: TGTGCCAGCAGGGGAGGGAGGACAGGAGTAAACTATGGCTACACCTTC; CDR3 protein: CASRGGRTGVNYGYTF
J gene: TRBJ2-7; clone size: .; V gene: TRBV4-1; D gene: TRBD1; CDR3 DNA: TGCGCCAGCAGCCACGTTGTCCGGGACAGGGGCTACGAGCAGTACTTC; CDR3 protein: CASSHVVRDRGYEQYF
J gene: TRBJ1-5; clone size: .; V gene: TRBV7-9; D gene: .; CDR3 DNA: TGTGCCAGCAGCTTGGGCCTTCGGCCCCAGCATTTT; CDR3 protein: CASSLGLRPQHF
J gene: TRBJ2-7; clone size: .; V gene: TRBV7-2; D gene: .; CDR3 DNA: TGTGCCAGCAGCCCTGGGGGAGCTGGGGCCTACGAGCAGTACTTC; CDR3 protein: CASSPGGAGAYEQYF
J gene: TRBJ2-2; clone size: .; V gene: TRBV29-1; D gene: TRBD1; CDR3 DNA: TGCAGCGTTGATAAACAGGGGGCGACCGGGGAGCTGTTTTTT; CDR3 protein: CSVDKQGATGELFF
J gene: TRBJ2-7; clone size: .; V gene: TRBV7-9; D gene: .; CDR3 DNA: TGTGCCAGCAGCGAACAGGTGGGAGAGCAGTACTTC; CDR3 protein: CASSEQVGEQYF
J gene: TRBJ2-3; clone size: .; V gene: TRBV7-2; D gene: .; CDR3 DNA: TGTGCCAGCAGCCCGGGCACAGATACGCAGTATTTT; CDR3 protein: CASSPGTDTQYF
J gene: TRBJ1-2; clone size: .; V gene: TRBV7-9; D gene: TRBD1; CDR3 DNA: TGTGCCAGCAGCTTAGTATCATGGGACAGGGGCTATGGCTACACCTTC; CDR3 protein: CASSLVSWDRGYGYTF
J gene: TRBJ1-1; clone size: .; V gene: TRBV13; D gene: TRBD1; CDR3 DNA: TGTGCCAGCAGCTTACAACAGGGGAGCACTGAAGCTTTCTTT; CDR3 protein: CASSLQQGSTEAFF
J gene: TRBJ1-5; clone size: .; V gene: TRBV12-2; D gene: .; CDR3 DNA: TGTGCAAGTCGCCATGGGACAGGCCTCCATCAGCCCCAGCATTTT; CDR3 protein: CASRHGTGLHQPQHF
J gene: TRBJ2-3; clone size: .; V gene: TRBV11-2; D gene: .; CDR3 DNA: TGTGCCAGCAGCTTAGGTCCCAGGACCACAGATACGCAGTATTTT; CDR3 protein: CASSLGPRTTDTQYF
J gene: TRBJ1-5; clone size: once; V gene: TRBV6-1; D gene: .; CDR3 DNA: TGTGCCAGCAAGTTAACAGGCGTCAGCAATCAGCCCCAGCATTTT; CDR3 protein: CASKLTGVSNQPQHF
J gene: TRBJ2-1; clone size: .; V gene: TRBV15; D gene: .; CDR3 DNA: TGTGCCACCAGCAGGGCGGGCGGCTCCTACAATGAGCAGTTCTTC; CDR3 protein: CATSRAGGSYNEQFF
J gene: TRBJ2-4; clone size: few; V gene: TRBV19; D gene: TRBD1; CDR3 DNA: TGTGCCAGTAGTCTTCGACAGGGGACGATAGCCAAAAACATTCAGTACTTC; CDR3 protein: CASSLRQGTIAKNIQYF
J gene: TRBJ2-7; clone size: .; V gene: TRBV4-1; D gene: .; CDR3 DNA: TGCGCCAGCAGCCAGCCGGACGGGGGGCAGTACTTC; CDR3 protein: CASSQPDGGQYF
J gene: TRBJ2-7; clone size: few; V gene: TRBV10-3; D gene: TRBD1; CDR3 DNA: TGTGCCATCTCGTCAGGGGGCTACGAGCAGTACTTC; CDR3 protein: CAISSGGYEQYF
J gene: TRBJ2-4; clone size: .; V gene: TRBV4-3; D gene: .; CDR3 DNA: TGCGCCAGCAGCCAAGACGGGACCACTATTCAGTACTTC; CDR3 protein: CASSQDGTTIQYF
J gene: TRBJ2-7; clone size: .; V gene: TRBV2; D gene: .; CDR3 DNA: TGTGCCAGCAGTCCGAACGAGCAGTACTTC; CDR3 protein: CASSPNEQYF
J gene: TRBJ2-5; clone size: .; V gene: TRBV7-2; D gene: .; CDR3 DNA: TGTGCCAGCAGTCCGGCGAGTCGGTCCGGGGAGACCCAGTACTTC; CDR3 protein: CASSPASRSGETQYF
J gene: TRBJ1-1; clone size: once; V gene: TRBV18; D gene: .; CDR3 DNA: TGTGCCAGCTCACCTGGGCAGTTTGAAGCTTTCTTT; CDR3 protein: CASSPGQFEAFF
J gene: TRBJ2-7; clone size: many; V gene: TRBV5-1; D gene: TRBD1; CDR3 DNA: TGCGCCAGCAGCTTCCTGCCGGGACAGGCCTCTAACGAGCAGTACTTC; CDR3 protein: CASSFLPGQASNEQYF
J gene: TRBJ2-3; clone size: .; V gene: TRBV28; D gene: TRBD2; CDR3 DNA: TGTGCCAGCAGCACTGCCACCGGGACTAGCGGGGGCACAGATACGCAGTATTTT; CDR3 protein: CASSTATGTSGGTDTQYF
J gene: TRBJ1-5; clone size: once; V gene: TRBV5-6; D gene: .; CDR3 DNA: TGTGCCAGCAGCTTTCGGCAGGGGATTAATCAGCCCCAGCATTTT; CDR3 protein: CASSFRQGINQPQHF
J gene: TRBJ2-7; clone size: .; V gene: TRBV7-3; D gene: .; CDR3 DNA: TGTGCCAGCAGCTTAACCGGGTCCGACGAGCAGTACTTC; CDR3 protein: CASSLTGSDEQYF
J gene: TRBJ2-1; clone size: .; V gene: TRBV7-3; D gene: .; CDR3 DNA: TGTGCCAGCAGCCCCTCCGGGAGTGTCAATGAGCAGTTCTTC; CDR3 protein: CASSPSGSVNEQFF
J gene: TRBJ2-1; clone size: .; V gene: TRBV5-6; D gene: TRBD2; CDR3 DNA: TGTGCCAGCAGCCGCTTGGGGGGGTTGGATGAGCAGTTCTTC; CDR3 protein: CASSRLGGLDEQFF
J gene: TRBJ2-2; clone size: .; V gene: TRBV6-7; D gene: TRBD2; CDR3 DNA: TGTGCCAGCAGTCACATCGGACTAGCGGGGCCCCGTCGTCGAGGGGAGCTGTTTTTT; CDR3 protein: CASSHIGLAGPRRRGELFF
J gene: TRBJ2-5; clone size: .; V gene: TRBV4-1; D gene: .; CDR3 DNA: TGCGCCAGCAGCCAAGATGTGTTTGGTGTGATAGAGACCCAGTACTTC; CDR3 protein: CASSQDVFGVIETQYF
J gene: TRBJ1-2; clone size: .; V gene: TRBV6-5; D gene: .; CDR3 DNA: TGTGCCAGCAGTTACTCGAGACTCTTAGTGTATGGCTACACCTTC; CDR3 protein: CASSYSRLLVYGYTF
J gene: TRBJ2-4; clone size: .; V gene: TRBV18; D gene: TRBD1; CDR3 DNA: TGTGCCAGCTCACGCCCGGACAGGGCTAAAAACATTCAGTACTTC; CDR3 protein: CASSRPDRAKNIQYF
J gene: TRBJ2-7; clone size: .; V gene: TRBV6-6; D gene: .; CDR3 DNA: TGTGCCAGCAGCCCCCACAGGGCCGCCGTTGAGCAGTACTTC; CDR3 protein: CASSPHRAAVEQYF
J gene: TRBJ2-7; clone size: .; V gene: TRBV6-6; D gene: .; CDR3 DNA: TGTGCCAGCAGTCCAGGGACCTACGAGCAGTACTTC; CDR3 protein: CASSPGTYEQYF